Reported below is one TCR beta chain. This table comes from immunoSEQ multiplex PCR, and its TCRdb copy is limited to in-frame clones, with some not included. The data contain under 700,000 clones, about 84% of them singletons. The data were taken from a study of shared T cell receptors in the human thymus. This CDR3 is built from 12 residues. Trimming removed 6 bases from V and 6 bases from J, with 9 bases in between. Germline values: CDR1 MNHEY, CDR2 SMNVEV (reference sequence). These data were likewise used in another study, on human thymus T cells. That study reports: Donation was from healthy Finnish infants who were having corrective surgery that addressed congenital heart defects. The thymus was resected at corrective cardiac surgery. Thymic and blood repertoires appeared to carry a bias in their V and J gene usage. There were highly overlapping thymic repertoires among unrelated individuals, as related research reported.

Material for sequencing was thymocytes. The chain carries TRBV27 and TRBJ1-5; D remains unclear. This clonotype originated in a boy younger than two with a congenital heart defect. CDR3 protein: CASRREGQPQHF. The CDR3 coding sequence is TGTGCCAGCAGAAGGGAGGGTCAGCCCCAGCATTTT.